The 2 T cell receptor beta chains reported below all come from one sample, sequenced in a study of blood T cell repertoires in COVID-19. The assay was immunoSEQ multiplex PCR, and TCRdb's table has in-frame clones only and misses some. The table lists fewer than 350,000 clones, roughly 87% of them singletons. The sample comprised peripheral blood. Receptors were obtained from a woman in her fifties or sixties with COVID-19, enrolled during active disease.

This chain's CDR3 is CASSLPGGTEAFF. DNA for the CDR3: TGTGCCAGCTCACTGCCAGGGGGCACTGAAGCTTTCTTT. The chain has TRBV18 and TRBJ1-1; TRBD1 matches 7 bases. The CDR3 consists of 13 residues. V dropped 4 bases and J dropped 4; count of bases not matched to a gene: 3. Per germline, CDR1 KGHSH and CDR2 LQKENI.

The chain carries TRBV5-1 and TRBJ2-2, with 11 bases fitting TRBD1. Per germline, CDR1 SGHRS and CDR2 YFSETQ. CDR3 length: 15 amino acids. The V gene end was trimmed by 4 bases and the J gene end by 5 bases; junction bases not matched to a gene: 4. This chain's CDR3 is CASSGQGARTGELFF. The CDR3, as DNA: TGCGCCAGCAGCGGACAGGGGGCGCGGACCGGGGAGCTGTTTTTT.